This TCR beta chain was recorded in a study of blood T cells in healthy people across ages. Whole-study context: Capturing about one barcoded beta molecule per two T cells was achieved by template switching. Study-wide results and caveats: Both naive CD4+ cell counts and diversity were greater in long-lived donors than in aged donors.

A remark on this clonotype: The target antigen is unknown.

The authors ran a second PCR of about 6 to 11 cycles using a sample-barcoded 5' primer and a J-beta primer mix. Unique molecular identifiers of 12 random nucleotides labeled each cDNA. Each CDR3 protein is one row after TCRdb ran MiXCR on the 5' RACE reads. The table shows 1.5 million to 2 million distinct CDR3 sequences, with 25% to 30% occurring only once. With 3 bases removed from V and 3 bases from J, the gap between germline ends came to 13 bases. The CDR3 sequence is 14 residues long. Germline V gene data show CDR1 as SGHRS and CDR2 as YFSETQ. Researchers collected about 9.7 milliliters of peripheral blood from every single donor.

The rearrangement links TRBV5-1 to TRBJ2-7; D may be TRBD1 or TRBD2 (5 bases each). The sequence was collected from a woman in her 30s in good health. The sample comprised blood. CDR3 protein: CASSSGRDRYEQYF. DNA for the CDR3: TGCGCCAGCAGCTCGGGCCGGGACCGCTACGAGCAGTACTTC. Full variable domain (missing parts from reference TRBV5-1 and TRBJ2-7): KAGVTQTPRYLIKTRGQQVTLSCSPISGHRSVSWYQQTPGQGLQFLFEYFSETQRNKGNFPGRFSGRQFSNSRSEMNVSTLELGDSALYLCASSSGRDRYEQYFGPGTRLTVT.